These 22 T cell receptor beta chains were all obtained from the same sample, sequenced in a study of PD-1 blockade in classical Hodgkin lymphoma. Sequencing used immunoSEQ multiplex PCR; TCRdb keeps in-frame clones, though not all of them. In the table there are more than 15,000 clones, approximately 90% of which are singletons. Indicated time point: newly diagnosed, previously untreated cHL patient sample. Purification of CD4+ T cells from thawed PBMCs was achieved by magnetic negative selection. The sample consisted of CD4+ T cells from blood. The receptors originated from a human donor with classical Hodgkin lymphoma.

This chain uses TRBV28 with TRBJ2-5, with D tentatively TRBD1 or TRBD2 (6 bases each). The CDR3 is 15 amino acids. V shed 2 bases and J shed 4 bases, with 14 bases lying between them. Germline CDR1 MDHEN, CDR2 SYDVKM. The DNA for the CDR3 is TGTGCCAGCAGTTTACCAGGGCCGGGGGCAGAGACCCAGTACTTC. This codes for CASSLPGPGAETQYF. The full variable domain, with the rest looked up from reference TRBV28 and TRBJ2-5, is DVKVTQSSRYLVKRTGEKVFLECVQDMDHENMFWYRQDPGLGLRLIYFSYDVKMKEKGDIPEGYSVSREKKERFSLILESASTNQTSMYLCASSLPGPGAETQYFGPGTRLLVL.

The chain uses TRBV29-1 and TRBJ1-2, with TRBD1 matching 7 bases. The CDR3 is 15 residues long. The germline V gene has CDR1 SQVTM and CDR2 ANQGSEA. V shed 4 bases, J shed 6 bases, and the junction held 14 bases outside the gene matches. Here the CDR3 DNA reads TGCAGCGTTGCGGTCTGGGCAGGGGGGTTTGATGGCTACACCTTC. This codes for CSVAVWAGGFDGYTF.

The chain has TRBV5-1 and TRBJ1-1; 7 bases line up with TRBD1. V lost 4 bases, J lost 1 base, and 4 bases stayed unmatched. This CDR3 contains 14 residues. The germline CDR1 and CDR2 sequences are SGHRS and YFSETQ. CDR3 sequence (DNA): TGCGCCAGCAGCGAAGGGACAGCGAACACTGAAGCTTTCTTT. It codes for CASSEGTANTEAFF.

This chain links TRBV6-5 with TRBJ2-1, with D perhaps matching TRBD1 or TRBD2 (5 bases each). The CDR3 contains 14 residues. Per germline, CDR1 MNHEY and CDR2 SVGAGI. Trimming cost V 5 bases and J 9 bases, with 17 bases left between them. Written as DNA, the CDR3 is TGTGCCAGCAGTCCCACGACGGGACGGGGTGAGCAGTTCTTC. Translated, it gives CASSPTTGRGEQFF.

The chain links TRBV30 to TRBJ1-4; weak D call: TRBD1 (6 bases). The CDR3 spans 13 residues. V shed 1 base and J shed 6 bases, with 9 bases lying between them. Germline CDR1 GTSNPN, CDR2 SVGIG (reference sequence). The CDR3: CAWSGWTDEKLFF. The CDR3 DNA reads TGTGCCTGGAGTGGCTGGACAGATGAAAAACTGTTTTTT.

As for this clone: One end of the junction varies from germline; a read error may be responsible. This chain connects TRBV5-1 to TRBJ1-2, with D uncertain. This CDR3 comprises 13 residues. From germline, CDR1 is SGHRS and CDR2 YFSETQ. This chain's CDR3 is CASSHAPNYGHTF. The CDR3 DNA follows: TGCGCCAGCAGCCATGCCCCTAACTATGGCCACACCTTC.

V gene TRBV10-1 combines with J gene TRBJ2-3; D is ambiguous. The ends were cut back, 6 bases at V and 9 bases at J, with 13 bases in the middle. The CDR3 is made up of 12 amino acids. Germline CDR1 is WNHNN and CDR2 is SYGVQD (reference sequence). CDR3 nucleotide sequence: TGCGCCAGCAGCCCATCTCGGGCGACGCAGTATTTT. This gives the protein CASSPSRATQYF.

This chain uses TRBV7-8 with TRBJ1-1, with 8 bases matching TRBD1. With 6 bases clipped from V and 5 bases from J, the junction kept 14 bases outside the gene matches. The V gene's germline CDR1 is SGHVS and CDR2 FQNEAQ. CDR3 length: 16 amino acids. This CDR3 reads CASRFTRTGRGTEAFF. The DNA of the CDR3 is TGTGCCAGCAGATTCACCCGGACAGGGAGGGGAACTGAAGCTTTCTTT.

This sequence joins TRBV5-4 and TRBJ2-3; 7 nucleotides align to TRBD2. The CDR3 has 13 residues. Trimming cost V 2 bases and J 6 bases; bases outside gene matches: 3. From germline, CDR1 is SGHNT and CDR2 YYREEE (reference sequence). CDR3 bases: TGTGCCAGCAGCTTCCGGGGGGATGATACGCAGTATTTT. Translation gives CASSFRGDDTQYF.

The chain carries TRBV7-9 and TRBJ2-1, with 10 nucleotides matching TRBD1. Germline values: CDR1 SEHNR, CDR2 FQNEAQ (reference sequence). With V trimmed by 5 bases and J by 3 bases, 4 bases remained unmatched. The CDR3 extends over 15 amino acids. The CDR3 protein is CASSHGTGVYNEQFF. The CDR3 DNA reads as TGTGCCAGCAGCCACGGGACAGGGGTCTACAATGAGCAGTTCTTC.

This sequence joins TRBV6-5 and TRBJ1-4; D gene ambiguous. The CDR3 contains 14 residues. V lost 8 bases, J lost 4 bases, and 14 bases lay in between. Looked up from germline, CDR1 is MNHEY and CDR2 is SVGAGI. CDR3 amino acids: CASRGRDFNEKLFF. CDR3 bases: TGTGCCAGCCGAGGACGGGATTTTAATGAAAAACTGTTTTTT.

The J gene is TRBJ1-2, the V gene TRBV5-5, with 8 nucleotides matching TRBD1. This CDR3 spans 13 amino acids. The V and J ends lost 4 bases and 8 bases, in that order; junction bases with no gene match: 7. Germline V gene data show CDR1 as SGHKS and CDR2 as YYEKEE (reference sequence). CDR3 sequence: CASSRDRGWGYTF. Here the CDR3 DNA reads TGTGCCAGCAGCCGTGACAGGGGCTGGGGCTACACCTTC.

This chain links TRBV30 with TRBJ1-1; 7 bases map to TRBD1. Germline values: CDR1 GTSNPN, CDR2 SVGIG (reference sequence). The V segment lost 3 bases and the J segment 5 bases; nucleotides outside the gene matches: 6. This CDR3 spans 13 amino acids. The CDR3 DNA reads TGTGCCTGGAGGCCCAGGGGGAGTACTGAAGCTTTCTTT. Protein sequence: CAWRPRGSTEAFF. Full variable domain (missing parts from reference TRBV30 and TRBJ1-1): SQTIHQWPATLVQPVGSPLSLECTVEGTSNPNLYWYRQAAGRGLQLLFYSVGIGQISSEVPQNLSASRPQDRQFILSSKKLLLSDSGFYLCAWRPRGSTEAFFGQGTRLTVV.

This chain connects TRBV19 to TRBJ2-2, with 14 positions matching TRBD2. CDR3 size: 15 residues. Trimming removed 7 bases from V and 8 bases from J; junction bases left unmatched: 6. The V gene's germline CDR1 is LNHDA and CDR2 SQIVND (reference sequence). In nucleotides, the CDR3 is TGTGCCAGTAAAGGGACTAGCGGGAGATTTGGGGAGCTGTTTTTT. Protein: CASKGTSGRFGELFF.

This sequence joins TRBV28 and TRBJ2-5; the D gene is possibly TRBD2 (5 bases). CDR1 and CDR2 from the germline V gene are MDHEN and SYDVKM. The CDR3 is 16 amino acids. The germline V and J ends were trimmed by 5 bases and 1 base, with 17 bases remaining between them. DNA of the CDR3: TGTGCCAGCAGTAGATTCCGGACTCCGACCCAAGAGACCCAGTACTTC. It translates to CASSRFRTPTQETQYF.

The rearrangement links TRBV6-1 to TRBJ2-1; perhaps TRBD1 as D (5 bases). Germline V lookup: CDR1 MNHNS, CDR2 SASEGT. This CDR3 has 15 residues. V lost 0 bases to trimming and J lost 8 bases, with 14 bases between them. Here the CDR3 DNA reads TGTGCCAGCAGTGAAGCGGGGCGTTTGATGGATGAGCAGTTCTTC. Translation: CASSEAGRLMDEQFF.

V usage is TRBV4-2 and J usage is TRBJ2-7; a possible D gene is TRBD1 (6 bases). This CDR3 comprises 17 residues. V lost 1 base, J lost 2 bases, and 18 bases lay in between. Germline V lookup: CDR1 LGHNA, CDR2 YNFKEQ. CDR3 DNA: TGTGCCAGCAGCCAAGGGGCCGGGACAAAGATTCCCTACGAGCAGTACTTC. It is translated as CASSQGAGTKIPYEQYF.

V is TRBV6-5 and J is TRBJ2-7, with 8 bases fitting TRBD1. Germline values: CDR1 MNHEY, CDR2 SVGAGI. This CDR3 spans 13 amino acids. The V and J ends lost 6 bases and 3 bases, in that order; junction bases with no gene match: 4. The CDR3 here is CASSTGGNYEQYF. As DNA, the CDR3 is TGTGCCAGCAGCACAGGGGGGAACTACGAGCAGTACTTC.

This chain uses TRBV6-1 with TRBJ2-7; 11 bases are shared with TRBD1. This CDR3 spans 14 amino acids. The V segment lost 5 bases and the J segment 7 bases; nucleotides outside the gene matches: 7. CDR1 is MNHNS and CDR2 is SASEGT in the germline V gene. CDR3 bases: TGTGCCAGCAGTTGGACAGGGGGCGCGGGGGAGCAGTACTTC. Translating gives CASSWTGGAGEQYF.

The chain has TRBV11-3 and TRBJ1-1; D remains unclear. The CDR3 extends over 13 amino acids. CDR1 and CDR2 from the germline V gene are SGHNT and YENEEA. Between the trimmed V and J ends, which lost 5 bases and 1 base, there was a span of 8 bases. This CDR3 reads CASSLRRNTEAFF. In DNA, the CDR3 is TGTGCCAGCAGCCTCCGCAGGAACACTGAAGCTTTCTTT. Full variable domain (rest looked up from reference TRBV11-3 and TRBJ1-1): EAGVVQSPRYKIIEKKQPVAFWCNPISGHNTLYWYLQNLGQGPELLIRYENEEAVDDSQLPKDRFSAERLKGVDSTLKIQPAELGDSAVYLCASSLRRNTEAFFGQGTRLTVV.

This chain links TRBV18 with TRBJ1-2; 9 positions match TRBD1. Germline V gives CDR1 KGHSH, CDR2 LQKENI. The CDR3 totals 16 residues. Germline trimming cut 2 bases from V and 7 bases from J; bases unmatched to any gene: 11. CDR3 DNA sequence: TGTGCCAGCTCACCAGGACAGGGGAGGAGGTCAGGTGGCTACACCTTC. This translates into CASSPGQGRRSGGYTF.

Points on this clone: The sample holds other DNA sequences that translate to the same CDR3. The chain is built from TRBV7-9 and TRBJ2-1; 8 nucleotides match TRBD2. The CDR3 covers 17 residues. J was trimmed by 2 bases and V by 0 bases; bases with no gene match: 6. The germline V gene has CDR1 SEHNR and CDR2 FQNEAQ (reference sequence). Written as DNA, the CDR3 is TGTGCCAGCAGCTTAGCGTTATCGGGGGGGACCTACAATGAGCAGTTCTTC. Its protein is CASSLALSGGTYNEQFF.